A selection of T cell receptor beta chains follows, all from one sample in a study of PD-L1 blockade in urothelial cancer. Sequencing used immunoSEQ multiplex PCR; TCRdb keeps in-frame clones, though not all of them. Of roughly 130,000 clones listed, 65% to 85% are singletons. Sequencing used PBMCs, obtained around atezolizumab (anti-PD-L1) treatment. All receptors come from a man over 45 with urothelial cancer. The CDR3 runs from the conserved cysteine through the conserved F or W. The order of the fields is J gene, D gene, V gene, clone size, CDR3 DNA, CDR3 protein. A D gene is named only where the DNA matches it firmly. Clone size is not always given. Where it is, it says once, few, many or a class for expanded clones.

TRBJ2-2	-	TRBV19	-	TGTGCCAGTATGGAGACGAACACCGGGGAGCTGTTTTTT	CASMETNTGELFF
TRBJ2-1	TRBD2	TRBV6-1	-	TGTGCCAGCAGTGATTCGTCTAGCGGGAGGTCATGGCAGTTCTTC	CASSDSSSGRSWQFF
TRBJ1-1	TRBD1	TRBV28	-	TGTGCCAGCAGTCAACGGACAGGCACTGAAGCTTTCTTT	CASSQRTGTEAFF
TRBJ2-1	TRBD1	TRBV28	few	TGTGCCAGCAGCCCGGGACAGGGCAATGGTGAGCAGTTCTTC	CASSPGQGNGEQFF
TRBJ1-1	TRBD1	TRBV6-5	-	TGTGCCAGCAGACTTGACAGGGTAACTGAAGCTTTCTTT	CASRLDRVTEAFF
TRBJ2-5	TRBD1	TRBV5-5	-	TGTGCCAGCAGCAACCCCCGGGGGACAGGGCAGGGAGAGACCCAGTACTTC	CASSNPRGTGQGETQYF
TRBJ1-5	TRBD1	TRBV19	-	TGTGCCAGTAGTGTTGACAGGGGGAAGGGCAATCAGCCCCAGCATTTT	CASSVDRGKGNQPQHF
TRBJ2-1	TRBD1	TRBV19	-	TGTGCCAGTAGTAGACAGGGTCCGGATGAGCAGTTCTTC	CASSRQGPDEQFF
TRBJ2-1	-	TRBV5-1	-	TGCGCCAGCAGCTTGTCGTCTAGCGCAAATGAGCAGTTCTTC	CASSLSSSANEQFF
TRBJ2-7	-	TRBV6-5	-	TGTGCCAGCAGTTCGTCAGGGGACCCCAGCTCCTACGAGCAGTACTTC	CASSSSGDPSSYEQYF
TRBJ1-5	TRBD1	TRBV19	-	TGTGCCAGTAGTACCTGGGGACAGGGTAACCAGCCCCAGCATTTT	CASSTWGQGNQPQHF
TRBJ2-1	-	TRBV11-3	once	TGTGCCAGCAGCTTAGGCCAGATTTACAATGAGCAGTTCTTC	CASSLGQIYNEQFF
TRBJ1-6	TRBD1	TRBV30	-	TGTGCCTGGACCCCGGGACAGAATTCACCCCTCCACTTT	CAWTPGQNSPLHF
TRBJ1-5	TRBD1	TRBV27	many	TGTGCCAGCAGACGACAGGGGGAAAATCAGCCCCAGCATTTT	CASRRQGENQPQHF
TRBJ2-5	TRBD1	TRBV5-1	few	TGCGCCAGCAGGATGGGAAGAGGGACAGGGCAAGAGACCCAGTACTTC	CASRMGRGTGQETQYF
TRBJ2-1	-	TRBV4-1	many	TGCGCCAGCAGCCAAGTCTACCATGAGCAGTTCTTC	CASSQVYHEQFF
TRBJ1-5	-	TRBV30	-	TGTGCCTGGAGTCATGGAGGTCGGGGAAATAGCAATCAGCCCCAGCATTTT	CAWSHGGRGNSNQPQHF
TRBJ2-1	TRBD2	TRBV6-5	-	TGTGCCAGCAGATCACGGGAGGGGGGGTACAATGAGCAGTTCTTC	CASRSREGGYNEQFF
TRBJ2-7	-	TRBV7-6	-	TGTGCCAGCAGCCAGATCGGGTCTAACTACGAGCAGTACTTC	CASSQIGSNYEQYF
TRBJ2-1	-	TRBV6-1	few	TGTGCCAGCAGTGAAATCTTAGTAGTGTACAATGAGCAGTTCTTC	CASSEILVVYNEQFF
TRBJ1-1	TRBD1	TRBV27	-	TGTGCCATCCCCGGGACAGCCTCCCAAGGAACTGAAGCTTTCTTT	CAIPGTASQGTEAFF
TRBJ1-6	-	TRBV5-6	-	TGTGCCAGCAGCTTTTTAGGGGCACCCCTCCACTTT	CASSFLGAPLHF
TRBJ1-2	-	TRBV23-1	-	TGCGCCAGCAGGCGGCAGTCAGGGAACTATGGCTACACCTTC	CASRRQSGNYGYTF
TRBJ1-3	TRBD1	TRBV4-1	-	TGCGCCAGCAGCCCACCCGACAGGGAGGGAAACACCATATATTTT	CASSPPDREGNTIYF
TRBJ1-2	TRBD1	TRBV5-1	-	TGCGCCAGCAGCTTGGGAGACAGGGAAGTCTATGGCTACACCTTC	CASSLGDREVYGYTF
TRBJ2-1	TRBD2	TRBV7-9	-	TGTGCCAGCAGCTTTAAAGCTAGCGGCTTATGGGAGCAGTTCTTC	CASSFKASGLWEQFF